This T cell receptor beta chain was sequenced during a study of cytomegalovirus exposure and HLA in healthy donors. This PCR relied on a set of 60 Vbeta primers and 13 Jbeta primers. Assay: immunoSEQ multiplex PCR; the TCRdb copy retains only in-frame clones and omits some. The sample carries 70,000 to 90,000 clones, 65% to 75% recorded once. V was clipped by 4 bases and J by 13 bases; unmatched bases: 9. CDR3 size: 13 residues. Germline-derived CDR1 and CDR2 are ENHRY and SYGVKD. The sequencing input was PBMCs. The chain joins TRBV10-3 to TRBJ2-7, with TRBD2 matching 11 bases. The receptor was isolated from a man aged 60-69 years in good health and CMV-seronegative. CDR3 loop: CAISGPTSGGTYF. CDR3 coding DNA: TGTGCCATCAGTGGCCCCACTAGCGGGGGTACCTACTTC.